This entry lists 25 T cell receptor beta chains sequenced from one sample in a study of blood T cell repertoires in COVID-19. Only in-frame clones appear in the TCRdb table, and some are missing; sequencing was by immunoSEQ multiplex PCR. The sample lists more than 110,000 clones, 84% seen once, with 44% in the top ten. What was sequenced was peripheral blood. Receptors originate from a human donor in a cohort sampled during active COVID-19.

This clone was observed many times. The gene calls are TRBV5-1 and TRBJ2-2; no definite D call. Trimming took 2 bases from V and 5 from J, leaving 13 bases between them. The CDR3 is 15 amino acids. CDR1 and CDR2 (germline): SGHRS, YFSETQ. CDR3 residues: CASSFEGVPTGELFF. CDR3 nucleotides: TGCGCCAGCAGCTTCGAAGGAGTTCCTACCGGGGAGCTGTTTTTT. The whole variable domain, remainder taken from reference TRBV5-1 and TRBJ2-2, is KAGVTQTPRYLIKTRGQQVTLSCSPISGHRSVSWYQQTPGQGLQFLFEYFSETQRNKGNFPGRFSGRQFSNSRSEMNVSTLELGDSALYLCASSFEGVPTGELFFGEGSRLTVL.

The chain links TRBV9 to TRBJ1-4; D may be TRBD1 (6 bases). V was shortened by 3 bases and J by 1 base, with 10 bases between the two germline ends. Germline V CDR1 and CDR2: SGDLS, YYNGEE. This CDR3 comprises 15 residues. In DNA form, the CDR3 reads TGTGCCAGCAGCGCAGGGGTTGTAACTAATGAAAAACTGTTTTTT. It yields the protein CASSAGVVTNEKLFF.

The chain couples TRBV28 to TRBJ1-6; 8 nucleotides line up with TRBD1. The CDR3 contains 15 residues. Germline V gives CDR1 MDHEN, CDR2 SYDVKM. V shed 3 bases and J 5 bases; nucleotides not matched to a gene: 3. CDR3 residues: CASSFGDRNNSPLHF. CDR3 sequence (DNA): TGTGCCAGCAGTTTTGGGGACAGGAATAATTCACCCCTCCACTTT. The variable domain in full, with the rest retrieved from reference TRBV28 and TRBJ1-6, is DVKVTQSSRYLVKRTGEKVFLECVQDMDHENMFWYRQDPGLGLRLIYFSYDVKMKEKGDIPEGYSVSREKKERFSLILESASTNQTSMYLCASSFGDRNNSPLHFGNGTRLTVT.

J is TRBJ1-4 and V is TRBV5-1, with D possibly matching TRBD1 (6 bases). Germline values: CDR1 SGHRS, CDR2 YFSETQ. The CDR3 sequence is 15 residues long. Trimming shortened V by 4 bases and J by 4 bases, and 14 bases separated the two germline ends. CDR3 sequence reads: CASSPTGLSNEKLFF. The CDR3 DNA follows: TGCGCCAGCAGCCCTACAGGGCTGAGTAATGAAAAACTGTTTTTT.

The genes are TRBV6-2 or TRBV6-3 and TRBJ2-1; 9 bases line up with TRBD2. Germline V CDR1 and CDR2: MNHEY, SVGEGT. V shed 1 base, J shed 8 bases, and the junction held 6 bases outside the gene matches. CDR3 length: 15 amino acids. The DNA of the CDR3 is TGTGCCAGCAGTTACTTTGCGGGGGGGATTTATGAGCAGTTCTTC. Residues: CASSYFAGGIYEQFF.

The chain couples TRBV6-2 or TRBV6-3 to TRBJ2-7, with 9 positions matching TRBD2. The CDR3 sequence is 15 residues long. CDR1 and CDR2 from the germline V gene are MNHEY and SVGEGT. Trimming at V came to 5 bases and at J to 4 bases, leaving 9 bases not matched to a gene. CDR3 amino acids: CASSPKAGGQYEQYF. For the CDR3, the DNA is TGTGCCAGCAGTCCAAAAGCGGGGGGACAATACGAGCAGTACTTC.

CDR3 loop: CASRDRALAYEQYV. The CDR3 region has the DNA TGTGCCAGCAGGGACAGGGCCCTGGCCTACGAGCAGTACGTC. The chain links TRBV6-5 to TRBJ2-7; 8 positions agree with TRBD1. Looked up from germline, CDR1 is MNHEY and CDR2 is SVGAGI. There are 14 residues in the CDR3. V dropped 6 bases and J dropped 2; count of bases not matched to a gene: 6.

V gene TRBV27 combines with J gene TRBJ1-2; 7 bases align to TRBD1. CDR3 length equals 16 residues. V gave up 0 bases and J gave up 4 bases; unmatched junction bases: 8. Germline V CDR1 and CDR2: MNHEY, SMNVEV (reference sequence). The CDR3 coding sequence is TGTGCCAGCAGTTTATCCCTTGGGACAGTACGCTATGGCTACACCTTC. This translates into CASSLSLGTVRYGYTF.

CDR3 amino acids: CASQTGMYTGELFF. Here the CDR3 DNA reads TGTGCCAGCCAGACAGGGATGTACACCGGGGAGCTGTTTTTT. This rearrangement joins TRBV19 to TRBJ2-2, with 7 bases fitting TRBD1. Germline V gene lookup returns CDR1 LNHDA and CDR2 SQIVND (reference sequence). The CDR3 consists of 14 residues. Trimming removed 9 bases from V and 3 bases from J; junction bases left unmatched: 7.

The chain has TRBV5-6 and TRBJ1-3, with 7 bases matching TRBD1. Germline V gene lookup returns CDR1 SGHDT and CDR2 YYEEEE. V was pared by 4 bases and J by 4 bases, with 11 bases of the junction left unmatched. The CDR3 has 16 residues. The CDR3 region is CASSHEPGQIGNTIYF. The CDR3 DNA reads TGTGCCAGCAGCCATGAACCGGGACAGATAGGAAACACCATATATTTT.

The chain combines TRBV2 with TRBJ2-7; D perhaps matches TRBD2 (5 bases). Trimming removed 5 bases at V and 0 bases at J, with 20 bases between. There are 17 residues in the CDR3. Looked up from germline, CDR1 is SNHLY and CDR2 is FYNNEI. The DNA of the CDR3 is TGTGCCAGCAGTCAACCGGGATTGATCTACCGCTCCTACGAGCAGTACTTC. Protein sequence: CASSQPGLIYRSYEQYF.

J is TRBJ1-1 and V is TRBV6-5, with D tentatively TRBD1 (6 bases). The CDR3 is 14 amino acids. V was trimmed by 0 bases and J by 6 bases, leaving 11 bases between them. The germline V gene has CDR1 MNHEY and CDR2 SVGAGI. The chain's CDR3 is CASSYSPGVAEAFF. DNA for the CDR3: TGTGCCAGCAGTTACTCTCCAGGGGTAGCTGAAGCTTTCTTT.

The gene calls are TRBV2 and TRBJ2-7; 10 bases line up with TRBD2. V lost 5 bases to trimming and J lost 4 bases; unmatched junction nucleotides: 8. Germline V gene sequence: CDR1 SNHLY, CDR2 FYNNEI. The CDR3 is 15 residues long. CDR3 sequence: CASSSSGGIIYEQYF. CDR3 DNA sequence: TGTGCCAGCAGTAGTAGCGGGGGGATAATTTACGAGCAGTACTTC.

This clone was seen just once. The rearrangement joins TRBV10-3 to TRBJ2-2, with TRBD2 identical over 7 bases. Germline V lookup: CDR1 ENHRY, CDR2 SYGVKD. This CDR3 contains 12 residues. The trim removed 7 bases at V and 7 bases at J, leaving 3 bases unmatched. CDR3 DNA sequence: TGTGCCATCATGCGGGAGTTCGGGGAGCTGTTTTTT. It encodes CAIMREFGELFF.

J is TRBJ1-1 and V is TRBV5-1; 10 bases are shared with TRBD1. This CDR3 has 13 residues. V was clipped by 5 bases and J by 12 bases; unmatched bases: 10. Germline V gene sequence: CDR1 SGHRS, CDR2 YFSETQ. CDR3 residues: CASRVGTGENSFF. CDR3 DNA: TGCGCCAGCAGAGTGGGGACAGGGGAGAACTCTTTCTTT.

The genes are TRBV10-3 and TRBJ1-2, with TRBD1 matching over 8 bases. This CDR3 spans 13 amino acids. J was trimmed by 4 bases and V by 5 bases; bases with no gene match: 3. Germline assignment: CDR1 ENHRY and CDR2 SYGVKD. For the CDR3, the DNA is TGTGCCATCAGTCGTGGACAGGGCTATGGCTACACCTTC. It specifies CAISRGQGYGYTF.

This chain uses TRBV4-3 with TRBJ1-1, with D unresolved. Germline V gene lookup returns CDR1 LGHNA and CDR2 YSLEER. Trimming removed 0 bases from V and 7 bases from J, with 12 bases in between. This CDR3 comprises 14 residues. CDR3 sequence: CASSQERTTLEAFF. The CDR3 DNA reads as TGCGCCAGCAGCCAAGAACGAACTACCCTTGAAGCTTTCTTT.

V and J are TRBV24-1 and TRBJ1-2; 7 bases agree with TRBD1. Trimming took 1 base from V and 8 from J; bases not matched to a gene: 9. CDR1 is KGHDR and CDR2 is SFDVKD in the germline V gene. This CDR3 region has 15 residues. The CDR3 DNA reads as TGTGCCACCAGTGATTTACCCGGGCAGGGGGGAGGCTACACCTTC. This gives the protein CATSDLPGQGGGYTF.

The V gene is TRBV5-3, the J gene TRBJ1-5, with a weak D call TRBD1 (6 bases). TRBV5-3 falls under the ORF class, with uncertain function. The CDR3 sequence is 14 residues long. V gave up 9 bases and J gave up 7 bases, with 20 bases separating them. CDR3 in DNA: TGTGCCACCCGGGGGGGCGGCGGGGAACAGCCCCAGCATTTT. Translation gives CATRGGGGEQPQHF.

V gene TRBV6-2 or TRBV6-3 combines with J gene TRBJ2-1; 13 bases line up with TRBD2. The CDR3 has 19 residues. CDR1 and CDR2 from the germline V gene are MNHEY and SVGEGT. J was trimmed by 8 bases and V by 0 bases; bases with no gene match: 13. The CDR3 region is CASSYSISLTSGRSYEQFF. The CDR3 DNA is TGTGCCAGCAGTTACTCGATATCCTTGACTAGCGGGAGGAGCTATGAGCAGTTCTTC.

The V gene is TRBV2, the J gene TRBJ1-3; TRBD1 is a possible D gene (5 bases). The germline gives CDR1 SNHLY, CDR2 FYNNEI. V shed 4 bases and J shed 2 bases, with 12 bases lying between them. CDR3 length equals 15 residues. The CDR3 is CASSANRIPGNTIYF. DNA for the CDR3: TGTGCCAGCAGTGCGAACAGGATCCCTGGAAACACCATATATTTT.

The rearrangement joins TRBV15 to TRBJ1-2; no firm D call. Germline V lookup: CDR1 LNHNV, CDR2 YYDKDF (reference sequence). Trimming removed 3 bases at V and 8 bases at J, with 13 bases between. There are 13 residues in the CDR3. CDR3 DNA: TGTGCCACCAGCAGTGCCACCCACACGGGCTACACCTTC. This sequence encodes CATSSATHTGYTF.

The chain has TRBV11-3 and TRBJ2-2; 10 bases line up with TRBD1. This CDR3 spans 16 amino acids. The V gene end was trimmed by 3 bases and the J gene end by 6 bases; junction bases not matched to a gene: 7. The germline V gene encodes CDR1 SGHNT and CDR2 YENEEA. The CDR3 protein is CASSLPGQGKPGELFF. CDR3 DNA sequence: TGTGCCAGCAGCTTGCCGGGACAGGGGAAGCCCGGGGAGCTGTTTTTT.

CDR3 loop: CATSSGSSGRSNEKLFF. In DNA, the CDR3 is TGTGCCACCAGCAGTGGAAGTTCAGGGAGGAGTAATGAAAAACTGTTTTTT. This rearrangement joins TRBV15 to TRBJ1-4; possible D gene TRBD1, 5 bases. The CDR3 length is 17 residues. V was trimmed by 3 bases and J by 4 bases, leaving 18 bases between them. The germline V gene encodes CDR1 LNHNV and CDR2 YYDKDF (reference sequence).

The chain carries TRBV28 and TRBJ1-2; no reliable D call. The germline V and J ends were trimmed by 4 bases and 8 bases, with 17 bases remaining between them. This CDR3 is built from 14 residues. Germline-derived CDR1 and CDR2 are MDHEN and SYDVKM. The CDR3 bases are TGTGCCAGCAGTTCTCCGGCAGGTTTAAGGGGCTACACCTTC. It is translated as CASSSPAGLRGYTF.